The 12 T cell receptor beta chains presented below share a single source sample, sequenced in a study of CD8 T cells in ankylosing spondylitis (dated by TCRdb to 2017 to 2019). Library generation was performed with 5' RACE. Sequencing took place on an Illumina HiSeq 2500. TCRdb handled the public reads itself, with Q25 trimming in fastp and clone calling in MiXCR, and kept productive beta chains. Identical CDR3 proteins give one entry, which carries the most common genes and DNA. The sample yields 200,000 or so distinct CDR3 sequences; around 25% were counted once. More than 6.5% of the sample lies in the top ten. The specimen sequenced was blood, either unsorted or a sorted T cell fraction (not recorded which). Receptor source: a male donor with ankylosing spondylitis or in good health (not recorded which).

The V and J genes are TRBV20-1 and TRBJ2-5; a possible D gene is TRBD2 (6 bases). Per the germline V gene, CDR1 is DFQATT and CDR2 is SNEGSKA (reference sequence). Trimming left V 3 bases short and J 4 bases short, with 15 bases between. The CDR3 runs 14 residues. The CDR3 protein is CSASPPASAETQYF. DNA of the CDR3: TGCAGTGCTAGTCCCCCCGCTAGCGCAGAGACCCAGTACTTC.

This clonotype was detected ten times or more. At one end, the junction sequence differs from germline, possibly due to a read error. This chain joins TRBV12-3 or TRBV12-4 and TRBJ2-5, with D maybe TRBD2 (5 bases). This CDR3 is 14 amino acids long. The CDR3 loop is CASIPTRKGGYLHF. The CDR3 DNA reads as TGTGCCAGCATTCCCACCCGAAAAGGAGGATACCTTCACTTC.

Remarks on this clonotype: Sequence at one end of the junction differs from germline and may be a read error. The chain joins TRBV20-1 to TRBJ2-1, with D possibly matching TRBD2 (6 bases). There are 14 residues in the CDR3. Germline lookup yields CDR1 DFQATT and CDR2 SNEGSKA (reference sequence). CDR3 protein: CSARAGTDYNGQFF. CDR3 coding DNA: TGCAGTGCTAGAGCCGGGACTGACTACAATGGGCAGTTCTTC.

This chain links TRBV30 with TRBJ2-1, with 8 bases matching TRBD2. V lost 2 bases to trimming and J lost 0 bases; unmatched junction nucleotides: 9. The CDR3 loop spans 17 amino acids. The germline V gene encodes CDR1 GTSNPN and CDR2 SVGIG (reference sequence). The chain's CDR3 is CAWSWGLSGSSYNEQFF. Here the CDR3 DNA reads TGTGCCTGGAGTTGGGGTCTCAGCGGGAGCTCCTACAATGAGCAGTTCTTC.

This clonotype has at least ten counts. The gene calls are TRBV20-1 and TRBJ2-2, with no clear D. CDR3 length: 12 amino acids. The V gene lost 7 bases and the J gene lost 1 base, with 7 bases spanning the gap. The germline gives CDR1 DFQATT, CDR2 SNEGSKA (reference sequence). CDR3 protein: CSVYRNTGELFF. The CDR3 DNA follows: TGCAGTGTTTACCGGAACACCGGGGAGCTGTTTTTT.

This clonotype was detected many times. J is TRBJ2-7 and V is TRBV5-1, with D tentatively TRBD2 (5 bases). The CDR3 consists of 15 residues. Germline V gene data show CDR1 as SGHRS and CDR2 as YFSETQ. Trimming removed 0 bases at V and 7 bases at J, with 17 bases between. This CDR3 reads CASSLDPDSTLEQYF. CDR3 nucleotide sequence: TGCGCCAGCAGCTTGGACCCGGACTCGACACTAGAGCAGTACTTC.

V usage is TRBV20-1 and J usage is TRBJ2-5; D not resolved. CDR3 length: 13 residues. The V and J ends lost 3 bases and 1 base respectively, with 9 bases between them. The germline CDR1 and CDR2 sequences are DFQATT and SNEGSKA (reference sequence). CDR3 in DNA: TGCAGTGCTAGTCTGCAGGTCCAAGAGACCCAGTACTTC. Its protein is CSASLQVQETQYF.

This clonotype was seen at least ten times. The CDR3 here is CASSSTTAGETQYF. Here the CDR3 DNA reads TGCGCCAGCAGTTCAACTACCGCTGGAGAGACCCAGTACTTC. This chain links TRBV5-1 with TRBJ2-5; D is uncertain. The V gene lost 5 bases and the J gene lost 4 bases, with 15 bases spanning the gap. Per the germline V gene, CDR1 is SGHRS and CDR2 is YFSETQ. The CDR3 is 14 amino acids. Full variable domain (remainder filled in from reference TRBV5-1 and TRBJ2-5): KAGVTQTPRYLIKTRGQQVTLSCSPISGHRSVSWYQQTPGQGLQFLFEYFSETQRNKGNFPGRFSGRQFSNSRSEMNVSTLELGDSALYLCASSSTTAGETQYFGPGTRLLVL.

J is TRBJ2-1 and V is TRBV20-1; D is ambiguous. Looked up from germline, CDR1 is DFQATT and CDR2 is SNEGSKA (reference sequence). V was cut by 1 base and J by 5 bases, with 12 bases left in between. This CDR3 comprises 14 residues. DNA for the CDR3: TGCAGTGCTAGAGGGGCTAGGACGAACAATGAGCAGTTCTTC. Its translation: CSARGARTNNEQFF.

This clonotype was counted many times. The chain uses TRBV20-1 and TRBJ2-7, with 7 bases fitting TRBD1. Trimming removed 5 bases from V and 2 bases from J; junction bases left unmatched: 9. CDR3 length: 14 residues. CDR1 is DFQATT and CDR2 is SNEGSKA in the germline V gene (reference sequence). The CDR3 sequence: CSAGTVGPPYEQYF. The CDR3 coding sequence is TGCAGTGCTGGGACAGTTGGACCCCCCTACGAGCAGTACTTC.

The chain couples TRBV28 to TRBJ2-7, with TRBD2 as a possible D gene (7 bases). Per germline, CDR1 MDHEN and CDR2 SYDVKM. Trimming took off 4 bases at V and 5 bases at J, with 18 bases between the two ends. This CDR3 is built from 15 residues. The CDR3 bases are TGTGCCAGCAGTTCAGGGGCTAGCGGAAGAGACGAGCAGTACTTC. This sequence encodes CASSSGASGRDEQYF.

V and J are TRBV6-5 and TRBJ2-1; D is possibly TRBD2 (5 bases). The CDR3 is 12 amino acids. Trimming pared 10 bases from V and 1 base from J, leaving 8 bases between. CDR1 is MNHEY and CDR2 is SVGAGI in the germline V gene. The CDR3 coding sequence is TGTGCCACCCGAGGGTCCTACAATGAGCAGTTCTTC. Translating gives CATRGSYNEQFF.